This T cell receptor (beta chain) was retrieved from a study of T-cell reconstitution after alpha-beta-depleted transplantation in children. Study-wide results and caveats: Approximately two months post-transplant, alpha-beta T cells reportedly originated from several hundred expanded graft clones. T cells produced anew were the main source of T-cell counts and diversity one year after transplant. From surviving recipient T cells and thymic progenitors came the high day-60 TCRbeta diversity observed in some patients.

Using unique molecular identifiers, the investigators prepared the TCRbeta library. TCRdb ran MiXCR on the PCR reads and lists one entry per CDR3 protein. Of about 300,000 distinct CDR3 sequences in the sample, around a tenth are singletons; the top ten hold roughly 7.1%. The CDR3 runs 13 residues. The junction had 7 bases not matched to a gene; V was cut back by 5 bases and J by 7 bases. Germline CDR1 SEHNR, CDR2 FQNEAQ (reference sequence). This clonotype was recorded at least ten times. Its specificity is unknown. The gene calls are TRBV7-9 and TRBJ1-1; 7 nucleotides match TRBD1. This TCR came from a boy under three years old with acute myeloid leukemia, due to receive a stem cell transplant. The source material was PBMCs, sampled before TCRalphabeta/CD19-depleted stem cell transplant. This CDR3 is CASSEDRLIEAFF. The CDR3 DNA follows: TGTGCCAGCAGCGAGGACAGGCTCATTGAAGCTTTCTTT. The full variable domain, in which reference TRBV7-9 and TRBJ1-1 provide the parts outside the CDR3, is DTGVSQNPRHKITKRGQNVTFRCDPISEHNRLYWYRQTLGQGPEFLTYFQNEAQLEKSRLLSDRFSAERPKGSFSTLEIQRTEQGDSAMYLCASSEDRLIEAFFGQGTRLTVV.